The rows below give T cell receptor beta chains drawn from one sample of a study of blood T cell repertoires in COVID-19. Measured with immunoSEQ multiplex PCR; TCRdb has only the in-frame clones, and not every one. This repertoire shows approximately 670,000 clones, approximately 90% found once; its top ten account for more than 0.25%. The source material was peripheral blood. Receptors were obtained from a woman aged 18-30 years with acute or convalescent COVID-19. Each CDR3 is given with its conserved first and last residue. Fields, in order: clone size, V gene, D gene, J gene, CDR3 length, CDR3 protein, CDR3 DNA. D genes are given only for firm matches. Size tells how often a clone was seen (once, few, many) or the class of an expanded clone, and some rows leave it out.

NA	TRBV27	NA	TRBJ2-7	16	CASSLSSGGYNYEQCF	TGTGCCAGCAGTTTATCTTCCGGCGGGTACAACTACGAGCAGTGCTTC
NA	TRBV10-3	TRBD1	TRBJ1-2	18	CAISELRTGGGPNYGYTF	TGTGCCATCAGTGAGCTTAGGACAGGTGGAGGGCCTAACTATGGCTACACCTTC
NA	TRBV2	NA	TRBJ2-2	13	CASSGANTGELFF	TGTGCCAGCAGCGGGGCGAACACCGGGGAGCTGTTTTTT
NA	TRBV9	TRBD1	TRBJ1-2	14	CASSVGQGAYGYTF	TGTGCCAGCAGCGTTGGGCAGGGGGCCTATGGCTACACCTTC
NA	TRBV6-2/TRBV6-3	NA	TRBJ1-5	17	CASSYSGGRHSNQPQHF	TGTGCCAGCAGTTACTCGGGGGGACGTCATAGCAATCAGCCCCAGCATTTT
NA	TRBV5-1	NA	TRBJ1-6	13	CASSLEQNSPLHF	TGCGCCAGCAGCTTGGAACAGAATTCACCCCTCCACTTT
few	TRBV30	TRBD1	TRBJ1-1	15	CAWNLQGAVNTEAFF	TGTGCCTGGAACCTACAGGGGGCAGTGAACACTGAAGCTTTCTTT
NA	TRBV19	TRBD1	TRBJ1-6	16	CASSIGGQGIRSPLHF	TGTGCCAGTAGTATCGGAGGACAGGGAATTCGTTCACCCCTCCACTTT
NA	TRBV28	TRBD1	TRBJ1-5	15	CASSPGDRDFQPQHF	TGTGCCAGCAGTCCAGGGGACAGGGACTTTCAGCCCCAGCATTTT
NA	TRBV2	NA	TRBJ2-7	11	CASRLAYEQYF	TGTGCCAGCAGACTCGCCTACGAGCAGTACTTC
NA	TRBV30	NA	TRBJ1-2	13	CAWSYRVNYGYTF	TGTGCCTGGAGTTACAGGGTGAACTATGGCTACACCTTC
NA	TRBV28	NA	TRBJ2-3	12	CASSPGLAVQYF	TGTGCCAGCAGCCCCGGACTTGCGGTTCAGTATTTT
NA	TRBV9	NA	TRBJ1-3	17	CASSVAGTPGPGNTIYF	TGTGCCAGCAGCGTAGCCGGGACTCCGGGACCTGGAAACACCATATATTTT
NA	TRBV7-2	NA	TRBJ2-7	15	CASSLKLGTFYEQYF	TGTGCCAGCAGCCTAAAATTGGGGACTTTCTACGAGCAGTACTTC
few	TRBV29-1	TRBD1	TRBJ2-7	11	CSAEQGAGQYF	TGCAGCGCAGAACAGGGGGCTGGGCAGTACTTC
NA	TRBV11-2	NA	TRBJ1-6	14	CASSLTGFNSPLHF	TGTGCCAGCAGCTTGACAGGCTTTAATTCACCCCTCCACTTT
NA	TRBV5-1	TRBD1	TRBJ2-7	14	CASSSTGEVGEQYF	TGCGCCAGCAGCTCGACAGGGGAGGTCGGGGAGCAGTACTTC
NA	TRBV7-3	TRBD2	TRBJ2-7	15	CASSVVGGGSYEQYF	TGTGCCAGCAGTGTCGTCGGCGGGGGGTCCTACGAGCAGTACTTC
NA	TRBV5-1	TRBD1	TRBJ2-1	14	CASAGGYSYNEQFF	TGCGCCAGCGCAGGGGGCTACTCCTACAATGAGCAGTTCTTC
NA	TRBV2	NA	TRBJ2-2	14	CASSENSNTGELFF	TGTGCCAGCAGTGAAAACAGCAACACCGGGGAGCTGTTTTTT
once	TRBV6-5	NA	TRBJ1-2	13	CASSLGGLGGYTF	TGTGCCAGCAGTTTGGGGGGGCTGGGTGGCTACACCTTC
NA	TRBV19	TRBD2	TRBJ2-1	19	CASSIASTRTSRFYNEQFF	TGTGCCAGTAGTATAGCATCGACGCGGACTAGCCGATTTTACAATGAGCAGTTCTTC
NA	TRBV10-1	NA	TRBJ2-5	14	CASSEQRRRETQYF	TGCGCCAGCAGTGAGCAGCGTAGACGGGAGACCCAGTACTTC
NA	TRBV5-1	TRBD1	TRBJ1-1	14	CASSRDSMNTEAFF	TGCGCCAGCTCCAGGGACAGCATGAACACTGAAGCTTTCTTT
NA	TRBV30	TRBD1	TRBJ1-2	15	CAWSDGTGLFYGYTF	TGTGCCTGGAGTGACGGGACAGGGTTATTCTATGGCTACACCTTC
NA	TRBV3-1/TRBV3-2	TRBD1	TRBJ1-2	18	CASSLEGRDRGTNYGYTF	TGTGCCAGCAGCCTGGAAGGCCGGGACAGGGGGACCAACTATGGCTACACCTTC
once	TRBV21-1	NA	TRBJ1-4	20	CASSLTWTARLRATNEKLFF	TGTGCCAGCAGCCTCACTTGGACAGCCCGGTTGAGGGCAACTAATGAAAAACTGTTTTTT
NA	TRBV5-8	TRBD2	TRBJ2-2	16	CASSLGRLAGTGELFF	TGTGCCAGCAGCTTGGGGCGACTAGCGGGGACCGGGGAGCTGTTTTTT
NA	TRBV7-2	NA	TRBJ1-6	12	CAIGTLNSPLHF	TGTGCCATCGGGACATTGAATTCACCCCTCCACTTT
NA	TRBV19	NA	TRBJ1-5	16	CASSIDLEYSNQPQHF	TGTGCCAGTAGTATAGATCTAGAGTATAGCAATCAGCCCCAGCATTTT